Listed below are T cell receptor beta chains from one sample, sequenced in a study of cytomegalovirus exposure and HLA in healthy donors. Profiled with immunoSEQ multiplex PCR; TCRdb holds only in-frame clones, not every one. The sample holds fewer than 150,000 clones; about 86% are singletons and the top ten take 7% to 9%. Sequences were obtained from PBMCs. The source is a woman aged 18 to 35 in good health and CMV-seropositive. Both conserved end residues are part of each CDR3. D genes are given only for firm matches. Clone size appears in some rows only: once, few, many, or a class for an expanded clone.

J,V,length,size,D,CDR3,DNA
TRBJ1-5,TRBV18,12,NA,NA,CASSLANQPQHF,TGTGCCAGCTCACTAGCCAATCAGCCCCAGCATTTT
TRBJ2-1,TRBV7-3,13,NA,NA,CASSSLSYNEQFF,TGTGCCAGCAGCTCCCTCTCCTACAATGAGCAGTTCTTC
TRBJ2-1,TRBV7-7,14,once,NA,CASSTGFRGNEQFF,TGTGCTAGCAGCACCGGGTTCCGAGGGAATGAGCAGTTCTTC
TRBJ2-2,TRBV30,13,NA,NA,CAWSSRVTGELFF,TGTGCCTGGAGTTCGAGGGTCACCGGGGAGCTGTTTTTT
TRBJ2-3,TRBV15,15,NA,TRBD2,CATSSSGTSANTQYF,TGTGCCACCAGCAGTTCCGGGACTAGCGCAAATACGCAGTATTTT
TRBJ1-4,TRBV27,16,NA,TRBD1,CASSLSVRGQNEKLFF,TGTGCCAGCAGTTTATCCGTCAGGGGGCAGAATGAAAAACTGTTTTTT
TRBJ1-5,TRBV7-9,13,NA,TRBD1,CASSPTGPQPQHF,TGTGCCAGCAGCCCGACAGGGCCTCAGCCCCAGCATTTT
TRBJ1-5,TRBV2,16,few,NA,CASRGRGTYSNQPQHF,TGTGCCAGCAGGGGAAGGGGCACTTATAGCAATCAGCCCCAGCATTTT
TRBJ2-1,TRBV5-4,15,NA,TRBD1,CASSGGTGLYNEQFF,TGTGCCAGCAGCGGAGGGACAGGGCTGTACAATGAGCAGTTCTTC
TRBJ2-7,TRBV6-1,12,NA,NA,CASSEPPREQYF,TGTGCCAGCAGTGAACCCCCCCGGGAGCAGTACTTC
TRBJ2-1,TRBV2,14,NA,TRBD2,CASRAGTSGSVEFF,TGTGCCAGCAGGGCCGGGACTAGCGGGAGTGTGGAGTTCTTC
TRBJ2-3,TRBV6-1,16,NA,NA,CASSEMGGPTMWTQYF,TGTGCCAGCAGTGAAATGGGGGGACCGACTATGTGGACGCAGTATTTT
TRBJ1-6,TRBV9,14,NA,NA,CASSEGQYNSPLHF,TGTGCCAGCAGCGAAGGACAGTATAATTCACCCCTCCACTTT
TRBJ2-7,TRBV19,11,NA,NA,CASSEDAVQYF,TGTGCCAGTAGTGAAGACGCGGTGCAGTACTTC
TRBJ1-1,TRBV5-1,15,few,NA,CASSRKGARETEAFF,TGCGCCAGCAGCAGGAAAGGGGCGCGGGAGACTGAAGCTTTCTTT
TRBJ1-2,TRBV4-3,16,NA,NA,CASSQDLSRLTNGYTF,TGCGCCAGCAGCCAAGATTTGAGCAGGTTGACTAATGGCTACACCTTC
TRBJ2-5,TRBV4-1,15,once,TRBD2,CASSQASGGQETQYF,TGCGCCAGCAGCCAAGCCTCGGGGGGGCAAGAGACCCAGTACTTC
TRBJ1-2,TRBV11-2,14,once,NA,CASSLGTANYGYTF,TGTGCCAGCAGCTTAGGCACAGCTAACTATGGCTACACCTTC
TRBJ1-6,TRBV18,15,NA,NA,CASSPRPGVDSPLHF,TGTGCCAGCTCACCTCGCCCAGGGGTTGATTCACCCCTCCACTTT
TRBJ2-7,TRBV6-1,13,NA,TRBD1,CASSWDSPYEQYF,TGTGCCAGCAGTTGGGACAGCCCCTACGAGCAGTACTTC
TRBJ1-6,TRBV6-6,14,few,NA,CASRGDGHNSPLHF,TGTGCCAGCAGGGGAGACGGCCATAATTCACCCCTCCACTTT
TRBJ2-5,TRBV7-2,15,once,TRBD2,CASSLERGRQETQYF,TGTGCCAGCAGCTTGGAGCGGGGACGACAAGAGACCCAGTACTTC
TRBJ2-3,TRBV14,17,NA,TRBD2,CASSQDFRRGGTDTQYF,TGTGCCAGCAGCCAAGATTTCCGGCGGGGGGGCACAGATACGCAGTATTTT
TRBJ2-7,TRBV6-5,12,NA,NA,CASRTDSYEQYF,TGTGCCAGCAGAACTGATTCCTACGAGCAGTACTTC
TRBJ1-2,TRBV29-1,14,NA,TRBD1,CSARPGQGDHGYTF,TGCAGCGCTCGCCCGGGACAGGGAGATCATGGCTACACCTTC
TRBJ2-5,TRBV4-2,16,NA,TRBD2,CASSQAGRGGVETQYF,TGTGCCAGCAGCCAAGCTGGGCGGGGGGGCGTGGAGACCCAGTACTTC
TRBJ1-1,TRBV7-3,13,NA,NA,CASSQSLNTEAFF,TGTGCCAGCAGCCAGTCTTTGAACACTGAAGCTTTCTTT
TRBJ1-6,TRBV28,16,NA,TRBD1,CASSQRGQGDNSPLHF,TGTGCCAGCAGCCAAAGAGGACAGGGGGATAATTCACCCCTCCACTTT